This TCR beta chain came from a study of blood T cells in healthy people across ages. CDR1 is LGHDT and CDR2 is YNNKEL in the germline V gene (reference sequence). The CDR3 totals 11 residues. With 6 bases clipped from V and 9 bases from J, the junction kept 2 bases outside the gene matches. This clonotype was observed a few times. A J-beta primer mix and a sample-barcoded 5' primer were used in a second PCR of roughly 6 to 12 cycles. TCRdb reprocessed the 5' RACE reads via MiXCR and lists one record per CDR3 protein. The data show more than 1,000,000 distinct CDR3 sequences, approximately 25% seen once. This sample also appeared in a second study, on T cells of mothers and their children.

The J gene is TRBJ2-4, the V gene TRBV3-1; 7 bases align to TRBD1. What was sequenced was blood. The clonotype comes from a girl aged 2-15 years in good health. The CDR3 DNA follows: TGTGCCAGCAGACAGGGGATCATTCAGTACTTC. Protein product: CASRQGIIQYF.